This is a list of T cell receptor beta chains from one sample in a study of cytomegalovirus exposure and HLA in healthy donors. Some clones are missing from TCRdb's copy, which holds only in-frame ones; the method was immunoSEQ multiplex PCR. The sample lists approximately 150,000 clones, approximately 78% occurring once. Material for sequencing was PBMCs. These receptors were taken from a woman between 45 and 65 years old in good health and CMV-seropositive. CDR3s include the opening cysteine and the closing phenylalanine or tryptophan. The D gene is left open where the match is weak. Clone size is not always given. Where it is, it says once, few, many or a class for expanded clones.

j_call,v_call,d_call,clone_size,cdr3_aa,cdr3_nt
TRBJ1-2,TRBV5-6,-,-,CASSDVGGNGYTF,TGTGCCAGCAGCGACGTAGGAGGGAATGGCTACACCTTC
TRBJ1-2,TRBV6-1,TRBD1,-,CASSADRGIGYGYTF,TGTGCCAGCAGTGCGGACAGGGGGATTGGCTATGGCTACACCTTC
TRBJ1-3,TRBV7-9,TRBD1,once,CASSSFQGTGARSGNTIYF,TGTGCCAGCAGCTCCTTTCAAGGGACAGGCGCCCGGTCTGGAAACACCATATATTTT
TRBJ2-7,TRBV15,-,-,CATSRVPPGTGVYEQYF,TGTGCCACCAGCAGAGTCCCCCCCGGAACAGGAGTCTACGAGCAGTACTTC
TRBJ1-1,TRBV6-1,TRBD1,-,CASSRDRGTEAFF,TGTGCCAGCAGTCGGGACAGGGGCACTGAAGCTTTCTTT
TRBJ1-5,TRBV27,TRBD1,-,CASSLRAPRGQGMGASNQPQHF,TGTGCCAGCAGTTTAAGGGCCCCCCGTGGACAGGGGATGGGGGCTAGCAATCAGCCCCAGCATTTT
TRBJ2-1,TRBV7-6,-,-,CASSLVGGEQFF,TGTGCCAGCAGCTTAGTAGGGGGTGAGCAGTTCTTC
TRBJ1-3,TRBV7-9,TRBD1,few,CASSTRDSVGNTIYF,TGTGCCAGCAGCACCCGGGACAGTGTCGGAAACACCATATATTTT
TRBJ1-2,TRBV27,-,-,CASSSTALNYGYTF,TGTGCCAGCAGCTCAACAGCCCTCAACTATGGCTACACCTTC
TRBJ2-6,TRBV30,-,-,CALGAYGGANVLTF,TGTGCCTTGGGAGCGTATGGGGGGGCCAACGTCCTGACTTTC
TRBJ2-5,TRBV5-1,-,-,CASSNSIQETQYF,TGCGCCAGCAGTAATAGCATCCAAGAGACCCAGTACTTC
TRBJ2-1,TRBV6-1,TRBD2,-,CASSEARTSWNEQFF,TGTGCCAGCAGTGAAGCTAGGACTAGCTGGAATGAGCAGTTCTTC
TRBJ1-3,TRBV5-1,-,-,CASSLSFGQTSPGNTIYF,TGCGCCAGCAGCTTGAGTTTTGGACAGACTTCTCCTGGAAACACCATATATTTT
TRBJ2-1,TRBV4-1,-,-,CASSRSGDSYNEQFF,TGCGCCAGCAGCCGCTCGGGGGACAGCTACAATGAGCAGTTCTTC
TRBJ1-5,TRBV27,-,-,CASSSHPGGLNQPQHF,TGTGCCAGCAGTTCGCACCCGGGGGGCCTCAATCAGCCCCAGCATTTT
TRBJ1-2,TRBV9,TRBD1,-,CASSGMTYGTGGGYTF,TGTGCCAGCAGCGGGATGACTTACGGGACAGGGGGTGGCTACACCTTC
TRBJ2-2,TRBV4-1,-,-,CASSQGRGVNPGELFF,TGCGCCAGCAGCCAAGGGAGGGGTGTGAACCCCGGGGAGCTGTTTTTT
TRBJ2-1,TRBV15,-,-,CATTGGPYNEQFF,TGTGCCACCACTGGGGGCCCTTACAATGAGCAGTTCTTC
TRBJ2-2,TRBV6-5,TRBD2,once,CASSYSGGAHGELFF,TGTGCCAGCAGTTATAGCGGGGGGGCCCACGGGGAGCTGTTTTTT
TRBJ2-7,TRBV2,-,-,CASRRDQYNEQYF,TGTGCCAGCCGGCGGGATCAGTACAACGAGCAGTACTTC
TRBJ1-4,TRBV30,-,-,CASEEGHEKLFF,TGTGCCTCGGAGGAGGGGCATGAAAAACTGTTTTTT
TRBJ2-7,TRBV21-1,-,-,CASSKPQDRTSYEQYF,TGTGCCAGCAGCAAGCCCCAGGACAGAACCTCCTACGAGCAGTACTTC
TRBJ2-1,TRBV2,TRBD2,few,CASRWASGGLGDEQFF,TGTGCCAGCAGGTGGGCTAGCGGGGGACTCGGGGATGAGCAGTTCTTC
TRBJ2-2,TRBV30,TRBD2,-,CAWFSAGEANTGELFF,TGTGCCTGGTTCTCAGCGGGGGAGGCGAACACCGGGGAGCTGTTTTTT
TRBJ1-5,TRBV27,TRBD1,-,CASSRDRDGQPQHF,TGTGCCAGCAGCCGGGACAGGGATGGTCAGCCCCAGCATTTT
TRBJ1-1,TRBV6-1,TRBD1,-,CASSEQGVITEAFF,TGTGCCAGCAGTGAACAGGGGGTTATCACTGAAGCTTTCTTT
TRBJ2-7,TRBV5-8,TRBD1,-,CASSPWTGGEQYF,TGTGCCAGCAGTCCCTGGACAGGGGGCGAGCAGTACTTC
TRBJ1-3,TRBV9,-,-,CASSPGAIPSAGNTIYF,TGTGCCAGCAGCCCTGGGGCCATCCCGTCCGCTGGAAACACCATATATTTT
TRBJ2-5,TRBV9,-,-,CASSVGVGGSGETQYF,TGTGCCAGCAGCGTGGGGGTGGGGGGTTCGGGCGAGACTCAGTACTTC
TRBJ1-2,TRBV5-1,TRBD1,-,CASSPGQAGYGYTF,TGCGCCAGCAGCCCTGGACAGGCTGGGTATGGCTACACCTTC
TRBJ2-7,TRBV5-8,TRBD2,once,CASSGLRGVPEQYF,TGTGCCAGCAGCGGCCTCCGGGGGGTGCCCGAGCAGTACTTC
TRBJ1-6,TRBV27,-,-,CASSLAGNSPLHF,TGTGCCAGCAGTTTGGCGGGGAATTCACCCCTCCACTTT
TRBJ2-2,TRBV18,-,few,CASSPRGANTGELFF,TGTGCCAGCTCACCCAGGGGAGCGAACACCGGGGAGCTGTTTTTT